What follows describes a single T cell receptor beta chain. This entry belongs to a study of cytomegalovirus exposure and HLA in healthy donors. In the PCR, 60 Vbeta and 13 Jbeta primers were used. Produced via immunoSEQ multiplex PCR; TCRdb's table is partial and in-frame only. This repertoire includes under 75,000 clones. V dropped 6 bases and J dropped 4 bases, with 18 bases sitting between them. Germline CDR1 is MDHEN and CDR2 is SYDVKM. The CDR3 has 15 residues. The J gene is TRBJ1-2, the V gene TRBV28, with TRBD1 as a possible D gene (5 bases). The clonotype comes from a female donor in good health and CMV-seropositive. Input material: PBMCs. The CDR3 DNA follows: TGTGCCAGCAGCCCTATGAAAGGGGTAGTCTATGGCTACACCTTC. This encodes CASSPMKGVVYGYTF.